This entry is about one TCR beta chain. Its target is unknown. This CDR3 has 16 residues. Germline CDR1 is SGHTA and CDR2 is FQGNSA. V was trimmed by 5 bases and J by 1 base, leaving 17 bases between them. This specimen belongs to a study of CD8+CD57+ T cells in acquired aplastic anemia. The overall study: Mean DNA quantity obtained from sorted CD4+ and CD8+ cells was about 3.2 ug. Study outcomes and limitations: Patients and controls shared 25 to 30 CD8+ CDR3 sequences.

CDR3 and TCR beta VDJ profiling relied on genomic DNA as the template. MiXCR was run by TCRdb on the reads, yielding one entry per CDR3 protein. The table shows approximately 170,000 distinct CDR3 sequences, with 55% to 70% occurring only once. This TCR derives from a human donor in good health. The sequencing input was sorted CD4+, CD8+, or CD8+CD57+ T cells (not recorded which) from PBMCs. The chain couples TRBV7-2 to TRBJ1-1, with a possible D match to TRBD1 (5 bases). The CDR3 DNA reads as TGTGCCAGCAGCCCCTGGTCAGGGTCTGAGAACACTGAAGCTTTCTTT. This codes for CASSPWSGSENTEAFF.